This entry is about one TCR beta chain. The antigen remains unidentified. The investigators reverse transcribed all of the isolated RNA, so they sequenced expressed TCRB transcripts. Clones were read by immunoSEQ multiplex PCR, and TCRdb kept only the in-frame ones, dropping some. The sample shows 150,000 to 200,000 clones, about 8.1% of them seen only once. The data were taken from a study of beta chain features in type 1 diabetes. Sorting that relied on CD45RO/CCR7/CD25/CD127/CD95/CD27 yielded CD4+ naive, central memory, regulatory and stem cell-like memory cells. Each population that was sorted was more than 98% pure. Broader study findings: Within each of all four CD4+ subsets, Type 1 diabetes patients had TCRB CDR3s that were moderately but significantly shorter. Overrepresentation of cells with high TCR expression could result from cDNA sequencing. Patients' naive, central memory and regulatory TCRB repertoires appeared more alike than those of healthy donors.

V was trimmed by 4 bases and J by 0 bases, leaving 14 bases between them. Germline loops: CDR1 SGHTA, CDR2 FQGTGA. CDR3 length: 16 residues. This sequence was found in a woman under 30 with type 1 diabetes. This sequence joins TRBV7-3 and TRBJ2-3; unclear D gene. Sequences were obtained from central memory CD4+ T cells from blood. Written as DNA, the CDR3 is TGTGCCAGCAGCTCTGTACTTGAACCTAGCACAGATACGCAGTATTTT. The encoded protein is CASSSVLEPSTDTQYF. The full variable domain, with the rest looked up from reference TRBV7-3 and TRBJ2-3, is GAGVSQTPSNKVTEKGKYVELRCDPISGHTALYWYRQSLGQGPEFLIYFQGTGAADDSGLPNDRFFAVRPEGSVSTLKIQRTERGDSAVYLCASSSVLEPSTDTQYFGPGTRLTVL.